The entry below describes one T cell receptor beta chain. In the PCR, 60 Vbeta and 13 Jbeta primers were used. This table comes from immunoSEQ multiplex PCR, and its TCRdb copy is limited to in-frame clones, with some not included. The sample yields fewer than 200,000 clones, approximately 90% seen once. This sample was included in a study of cytomegalovirus exposure and HLA in healthy donors. The CDR3 is 14 residues long. Trimming stripped 2 bases from V and 3 bases from J, with 11 bases between. The germline V gene encodes CDR1 MNHNS and CDR2 SASEGT. The sample consisted of PBMCs. The TCR sequence derives from a boy aged 2 to 10 in good health and CMV-seronegative. The J gene is TRBJ2-7, the V gene TRBV6-1; no clear D gene. For the CDR3, the DNA is TGTGCCAGCAGTGAATATTTCAGGTTCTACGAGCAGTACTTC. It codes for CASSEYFRFYEQYF.